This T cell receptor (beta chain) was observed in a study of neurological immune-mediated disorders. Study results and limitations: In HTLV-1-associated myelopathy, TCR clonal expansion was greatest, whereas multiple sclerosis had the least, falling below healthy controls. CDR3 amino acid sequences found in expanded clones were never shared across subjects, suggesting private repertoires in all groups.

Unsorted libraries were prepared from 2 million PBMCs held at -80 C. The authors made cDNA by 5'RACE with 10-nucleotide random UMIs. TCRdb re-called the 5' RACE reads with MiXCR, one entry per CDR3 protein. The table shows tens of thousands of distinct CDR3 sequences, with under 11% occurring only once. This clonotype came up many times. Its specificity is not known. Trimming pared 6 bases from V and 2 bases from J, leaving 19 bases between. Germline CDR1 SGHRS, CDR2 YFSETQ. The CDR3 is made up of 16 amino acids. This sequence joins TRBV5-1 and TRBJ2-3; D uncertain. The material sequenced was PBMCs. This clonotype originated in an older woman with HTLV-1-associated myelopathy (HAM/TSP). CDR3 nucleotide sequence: TGCGCCAGCATGGGCGCAGAAAACTCCATCACAGATACGCAGTATTTT. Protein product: CASMGAENSITDTQYF.